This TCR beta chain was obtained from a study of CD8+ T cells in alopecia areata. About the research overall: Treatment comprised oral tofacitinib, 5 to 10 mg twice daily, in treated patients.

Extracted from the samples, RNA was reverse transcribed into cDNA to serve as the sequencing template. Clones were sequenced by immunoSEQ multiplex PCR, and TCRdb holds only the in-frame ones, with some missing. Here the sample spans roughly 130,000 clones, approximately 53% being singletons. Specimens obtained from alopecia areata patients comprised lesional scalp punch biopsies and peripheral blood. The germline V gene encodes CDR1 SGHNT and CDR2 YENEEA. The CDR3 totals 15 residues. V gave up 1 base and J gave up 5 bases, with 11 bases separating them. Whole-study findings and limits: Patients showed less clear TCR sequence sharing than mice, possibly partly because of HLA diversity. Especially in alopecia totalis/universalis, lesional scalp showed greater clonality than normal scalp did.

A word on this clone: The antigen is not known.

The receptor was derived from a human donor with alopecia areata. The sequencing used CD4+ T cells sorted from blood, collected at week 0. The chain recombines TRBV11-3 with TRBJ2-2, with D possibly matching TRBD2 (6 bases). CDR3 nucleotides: TGTGCCAGCAGCTTAGGGCTAGCGTCAACCGGGGAGCTGTTTTTT. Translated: CASSLGLASTGELFF. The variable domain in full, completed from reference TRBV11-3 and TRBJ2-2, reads EAGVVQSPRYKIIEKKQPVAFWCNPISGHNTLYWYLQNLGQGPELLIRYENEEAVDDSQLPKDRFSAERLKGVDSTLKIQPAELGDSAVYLCASSLGLASTGELFFGEGSRLTVL.